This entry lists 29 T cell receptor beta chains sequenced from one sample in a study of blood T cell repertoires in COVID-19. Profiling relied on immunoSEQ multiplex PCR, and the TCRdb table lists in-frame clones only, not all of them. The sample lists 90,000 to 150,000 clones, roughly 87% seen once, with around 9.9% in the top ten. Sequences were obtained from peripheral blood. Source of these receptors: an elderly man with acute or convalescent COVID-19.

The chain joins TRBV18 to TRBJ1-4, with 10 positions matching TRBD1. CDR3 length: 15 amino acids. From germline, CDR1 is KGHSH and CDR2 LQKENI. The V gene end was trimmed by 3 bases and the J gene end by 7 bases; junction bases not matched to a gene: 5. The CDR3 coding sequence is TGTGCCAGCTCACCCCGGACAGGGGGATCTGAAAAACTGTTTTTT. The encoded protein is CASSPRTGGSEKLFF. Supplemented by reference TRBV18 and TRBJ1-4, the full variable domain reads NAGVMQNPRHLVRRRGQEARLRCSPMKGHSHVYWYRQLPEEGLKFMVYLQKENIIDESGMPKERFSAEFPKEGPSILRIQQVVRGDSAAYFCASSPRTGGSEKLFFGSGTQLSVL.

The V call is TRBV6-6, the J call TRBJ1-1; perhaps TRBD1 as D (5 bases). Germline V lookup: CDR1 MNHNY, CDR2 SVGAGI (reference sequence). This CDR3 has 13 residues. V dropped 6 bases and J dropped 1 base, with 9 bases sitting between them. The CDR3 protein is CASSPTGNTEAFF. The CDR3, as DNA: TGTGCCAGCAGCCCCACAGGGAACACTGAAGCTTTCTTT.

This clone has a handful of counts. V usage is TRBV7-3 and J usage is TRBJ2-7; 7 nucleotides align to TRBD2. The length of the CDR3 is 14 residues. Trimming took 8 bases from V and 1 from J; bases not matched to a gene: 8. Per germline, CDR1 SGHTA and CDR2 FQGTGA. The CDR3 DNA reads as TGTGCCAGCGCACCTGGCGGGAGTTCCTACGAGCAGTACTTC. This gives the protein CASAPGGSSYEQYF. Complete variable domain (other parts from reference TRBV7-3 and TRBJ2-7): GAGVSQTPSNKVTEKGKYVELRCDPISGHTALYWYRQSLGQGPEFLIYFQGTGAADDSGLPNDRFFAVRPEGSVSTLKIQRTERGDSAVYLCASAPGGSSYEQYFGPGTRLTVT.

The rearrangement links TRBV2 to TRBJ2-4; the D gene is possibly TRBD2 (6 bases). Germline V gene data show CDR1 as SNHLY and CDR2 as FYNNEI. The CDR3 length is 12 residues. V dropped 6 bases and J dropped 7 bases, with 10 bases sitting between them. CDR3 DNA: TGTGCCAGCAGCCCGGGGGACAACATTCAGTACTTC. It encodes CASSPGDNIQYF.

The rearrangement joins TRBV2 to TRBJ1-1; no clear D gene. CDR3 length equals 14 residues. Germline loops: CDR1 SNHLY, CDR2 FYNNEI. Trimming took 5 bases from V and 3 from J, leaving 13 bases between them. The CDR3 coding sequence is TGTGCCAGCAGTTCAAACTTTGATGACACTGAAGCTTTCTTT. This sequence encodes CASSSNFDDTEAFF. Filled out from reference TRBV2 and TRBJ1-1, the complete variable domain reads EPEVTQTPSHQVTQMGQEVILRCVPISNHLYFYWYRQILGQKVEFLVSFYNNEISEKSEIFDDQFSVERPDGSNFTLKIRSTKLEDSAMYFCASSSNFDDTEAFFGQGTRLTVV.

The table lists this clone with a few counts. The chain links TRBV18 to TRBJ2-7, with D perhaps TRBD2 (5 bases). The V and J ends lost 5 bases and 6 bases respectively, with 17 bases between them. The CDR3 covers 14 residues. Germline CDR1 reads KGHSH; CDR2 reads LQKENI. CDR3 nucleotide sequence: TGTGCCAGCTCATACGGGCGAAGCGGACCCGAGCAGTACTTC. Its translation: CASSYGRSGPEQYF.

CDR3 residues: CASSFFSAGLNTEAFF. As DNA, the CDR3 is TGTGCCAGCAGCTTCTTTTCGGCGGGGTTGAACACTGAAGCTTTCTTT. V is TRBV7-2 and J is TRBJ1-1; D is undetermined. Germline V gives CDR1 SGHTA, CDR2 FQGNSA. V lost 3 bases to trimming and J lost 0 bases, with 14 bases between them. The CDR3 length is 16 residues.

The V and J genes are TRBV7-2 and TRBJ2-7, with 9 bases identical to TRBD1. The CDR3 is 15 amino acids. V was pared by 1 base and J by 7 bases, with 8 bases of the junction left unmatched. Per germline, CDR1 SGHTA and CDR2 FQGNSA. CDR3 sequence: CASSLVGTGSVEQYF. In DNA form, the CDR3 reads TGTGCCAGCAGCTTAGTCGGGACAGGGTCGGTTGAGCAGTACTTC.

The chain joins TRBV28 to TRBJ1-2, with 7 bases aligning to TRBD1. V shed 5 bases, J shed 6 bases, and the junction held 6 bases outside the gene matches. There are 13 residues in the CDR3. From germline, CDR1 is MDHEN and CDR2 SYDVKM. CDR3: CASSNRGAHGYTF. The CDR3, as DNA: TGTGCCAGCAGTAACAGGGGTGCCCATGGCTACACCTTC.

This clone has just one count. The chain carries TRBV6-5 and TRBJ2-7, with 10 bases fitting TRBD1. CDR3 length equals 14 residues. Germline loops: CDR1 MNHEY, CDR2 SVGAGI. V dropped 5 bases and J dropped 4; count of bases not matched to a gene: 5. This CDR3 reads CASSRTGGPYEQYF. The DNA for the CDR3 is TGTGCCAGCAGTAGGACAGGGGGGCCTTACGAGCAGTACTTC.

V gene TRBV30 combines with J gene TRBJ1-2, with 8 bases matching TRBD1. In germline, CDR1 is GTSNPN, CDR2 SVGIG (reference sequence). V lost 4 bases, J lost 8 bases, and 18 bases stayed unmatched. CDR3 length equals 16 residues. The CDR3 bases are TGTGCCTGGAAGGGGAGTTTGCGGCAGGGGGCGGGCGGCTACACCTTC. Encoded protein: CAWKGSLRQGAGGYTF.

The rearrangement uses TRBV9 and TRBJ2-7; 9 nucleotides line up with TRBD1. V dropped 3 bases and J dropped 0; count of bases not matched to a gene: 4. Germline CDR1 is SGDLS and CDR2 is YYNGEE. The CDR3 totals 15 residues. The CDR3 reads CASSAGTGISYEQYF. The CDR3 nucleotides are TGTGCCAGCAGCGCAGGGACAGGGATCTCCTACGAGCAGTACTTC. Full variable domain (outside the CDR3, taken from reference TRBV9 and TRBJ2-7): DSGVTQTPKHLITATGQRVTLRCSPRSGDLSVYWYQQSLDQGLQFLIQYYNGEERAKGNILERFSAQQFPDLHSELNLSSLELGDSALYFCASSAGTGISYEQYFGPGTRLTVT.

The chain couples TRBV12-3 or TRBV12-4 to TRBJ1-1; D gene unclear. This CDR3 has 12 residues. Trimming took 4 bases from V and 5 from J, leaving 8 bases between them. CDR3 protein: CASSWTGTEAFF. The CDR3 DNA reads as TGTGCCAGCAGTTGGACGGGGACTGAAGCTTTCTTT.

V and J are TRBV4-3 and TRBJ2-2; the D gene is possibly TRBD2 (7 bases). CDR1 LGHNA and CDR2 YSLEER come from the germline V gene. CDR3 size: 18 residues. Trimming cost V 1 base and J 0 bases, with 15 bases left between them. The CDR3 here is CASSQVLAGATNTGELFF. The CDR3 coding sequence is TGCGCCAGCAGCCAAGTGCTGGCGGGGGCGACGAACACCGGGGAGCTGTTTTTT.

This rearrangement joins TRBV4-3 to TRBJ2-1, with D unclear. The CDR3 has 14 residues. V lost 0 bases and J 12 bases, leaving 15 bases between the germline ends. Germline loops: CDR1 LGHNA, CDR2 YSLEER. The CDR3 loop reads CASSQDNHPNGQFF. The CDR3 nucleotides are TGCGCCAGCAGCCAAGATAACCACCCTAACGGGCAGTTCTTC.

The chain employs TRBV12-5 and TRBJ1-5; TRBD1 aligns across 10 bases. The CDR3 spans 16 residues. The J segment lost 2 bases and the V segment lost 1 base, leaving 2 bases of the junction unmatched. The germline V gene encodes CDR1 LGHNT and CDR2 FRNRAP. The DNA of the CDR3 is TGTGCTAGTGGTTTGGGACAGGGGGCGGGCAATCAGCCCCAGCATTTT. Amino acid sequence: CASGLGQGAGNQPQHF. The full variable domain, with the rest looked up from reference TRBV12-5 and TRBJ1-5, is DARVTQTPRHKVTEMGQEVTMRCQPILGHNTVFWYRQTMMQGLELLAYFRNRAPLDDSGMPKDRFSAEMPDATLATLKIQPSEPRDSAVYFCASGLGQGAGNQPQHFGDGTRLSIL.

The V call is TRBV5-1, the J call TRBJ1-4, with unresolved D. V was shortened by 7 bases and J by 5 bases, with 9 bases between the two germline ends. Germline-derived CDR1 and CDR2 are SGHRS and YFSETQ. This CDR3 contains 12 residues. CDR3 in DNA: TGCGCCAGCTCGGAGTGGAATGAAAAACTGTTTTTT. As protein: CASSEWNEKLFF.

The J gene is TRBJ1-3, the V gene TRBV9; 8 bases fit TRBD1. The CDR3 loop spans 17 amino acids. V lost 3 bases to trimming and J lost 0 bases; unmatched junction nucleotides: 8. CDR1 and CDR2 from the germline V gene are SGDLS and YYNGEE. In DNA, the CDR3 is TGTGCCAGCAGCGCGAGGCCCGGGACAGGCTCTGGAAACACCATATATTTT. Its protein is CASSARPGTGSGNTIYF.

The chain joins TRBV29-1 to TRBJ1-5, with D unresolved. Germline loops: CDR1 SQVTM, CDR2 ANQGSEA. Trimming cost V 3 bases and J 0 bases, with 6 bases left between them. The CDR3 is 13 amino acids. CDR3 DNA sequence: TGCAGCGTTGAGGCCGATAGCAATCAGCCCCAGCATTTT. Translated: CSVEADSNQPQHF. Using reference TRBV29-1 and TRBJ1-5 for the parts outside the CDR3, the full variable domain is SAVISQKPSRDICQRGTSLTIQCQVDSQVTMMFWYRQQPGQSLTLIATANQGSEATYESGFVIDKFPISRPNLTFSTLTVSNMSPEDSSIYLCSVEADSNQPQHFGDGTRLSIL.

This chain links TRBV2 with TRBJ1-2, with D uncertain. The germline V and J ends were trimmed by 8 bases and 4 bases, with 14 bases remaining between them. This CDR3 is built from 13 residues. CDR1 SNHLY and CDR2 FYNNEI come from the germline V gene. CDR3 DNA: TGTGCCAGCGGCCGAACAGATGCCTATGGCTACACCTTC. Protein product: CASGRTDAYGYTF.

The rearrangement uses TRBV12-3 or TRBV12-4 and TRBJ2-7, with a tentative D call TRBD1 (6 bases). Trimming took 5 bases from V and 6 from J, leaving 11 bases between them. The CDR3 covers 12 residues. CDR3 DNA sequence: TGTGCCAGCAGTGAGAACAGGGCCGAGCAGTACTTC. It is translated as CASSENRAEQYF.

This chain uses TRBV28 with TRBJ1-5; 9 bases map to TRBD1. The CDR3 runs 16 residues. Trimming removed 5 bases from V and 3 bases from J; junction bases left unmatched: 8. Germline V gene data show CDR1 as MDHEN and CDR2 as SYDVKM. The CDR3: CASSPTGTGINQPQHF. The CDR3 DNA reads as TGTGCCAGCAGTCCAACCGGGACAGGGATCAATCAGCCCCAGCATTTT.

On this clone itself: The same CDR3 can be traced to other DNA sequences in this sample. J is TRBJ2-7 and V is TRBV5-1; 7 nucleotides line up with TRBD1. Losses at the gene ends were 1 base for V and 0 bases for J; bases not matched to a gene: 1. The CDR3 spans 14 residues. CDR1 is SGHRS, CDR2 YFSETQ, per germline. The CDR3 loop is CASSLSGGSYEQYF. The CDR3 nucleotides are TGCGCCAGCAGCTTGTCAGGGGGCTCCTACGAGCAGTACTTC.

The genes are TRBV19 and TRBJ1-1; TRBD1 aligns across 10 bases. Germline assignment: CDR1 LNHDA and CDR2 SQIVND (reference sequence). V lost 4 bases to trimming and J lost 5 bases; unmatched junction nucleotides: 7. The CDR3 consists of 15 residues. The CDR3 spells CASSSGGQGRTEAFF. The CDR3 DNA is TGTGCCAGTAGTAGTGGGGGACAGGGGAGAACTGAAGCTTTCTTT.

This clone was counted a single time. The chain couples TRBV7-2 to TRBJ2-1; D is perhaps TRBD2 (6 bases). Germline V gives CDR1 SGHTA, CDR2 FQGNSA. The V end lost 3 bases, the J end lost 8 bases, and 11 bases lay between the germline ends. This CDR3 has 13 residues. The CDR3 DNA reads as TGTGCCAGCAGCTTGCGCGGGGCAGATGAGCAGTTCTTC. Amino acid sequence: CASSLRGADEQFF.

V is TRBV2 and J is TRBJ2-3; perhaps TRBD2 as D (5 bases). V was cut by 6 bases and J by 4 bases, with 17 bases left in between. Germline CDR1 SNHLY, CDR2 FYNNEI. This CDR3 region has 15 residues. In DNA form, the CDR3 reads TGTGCCAGCAGGGAACACGGGATTCGCGCAGATACGCAGTATTTT. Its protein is CASREHGIRADTQYF.

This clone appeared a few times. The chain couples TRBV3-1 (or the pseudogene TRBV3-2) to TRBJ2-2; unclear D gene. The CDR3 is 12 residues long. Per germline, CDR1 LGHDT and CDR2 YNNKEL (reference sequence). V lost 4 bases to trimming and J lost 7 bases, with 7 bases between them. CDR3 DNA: TGTGCCAGCAGCCTTTCGGGCGGGGAGCTGTTTTTT. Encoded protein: CASSLSGGELFF.

The CDR3 protein is CASSRGLIYEQYF. DNA of the CDR3: TGTGCCAGCAGCCGTGGACTGATCTACGAGCAGTACTTC. The chain uses TRBV6-5 and TRBJ2-7; perhaps TRBD2 as D (5 bases). Trimming left V 6 bases short and J 3 bases short, with 12 bases between. Germline V CDR1 and CDR2: MNHEY, SVGAGI. The CDR3 contains 13 residues.

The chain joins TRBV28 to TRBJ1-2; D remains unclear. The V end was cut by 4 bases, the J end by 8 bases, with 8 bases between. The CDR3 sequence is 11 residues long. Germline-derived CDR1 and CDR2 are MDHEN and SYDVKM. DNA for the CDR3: TGTGCCAGCAGTTCCCCGCGGGGCTACACCTTC. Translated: CASSSPRGYTF.